This paragraph reports one T cell receptor beta chain. Its antigen remains unidentified. This CDR3 is 19 amino acids long. Between the trimmed V and J ends, which lost 3 bases and 0 bases, there was a span of 23 bases. Germline lookup yields CDR1 MGHRA and CDR2 YSYEKL. The method was immunoSEQ multiplex PCR; TCRdb's version includes in-frame clones alone and lacks a portion of them. Of under 25,000 clones in the sample, approximately 80% were seen once. This sample was taken from a study of PD-L1 blockade in urothelial cancer. About the study: Per blood sample, T cells had a median of about 130,000. The study's findings and limits: At 3 weeks on treatment, tumor-associated clones expanded more with durable benefit.

Time point in this sample: peripheral blood 6 weeks after treatment start. The material sequenced was PBMCs, taken around atezolizumab (anti-PD-L1) treatment. This receptor was obtained from a man aged 50-59 years with urothelial cancer. The J gene is TRBJ1-1, the V gene TRBV4-1, with no clear D. The CDR3: CASSHGTTKAAFMNTEAFF. The CDR3 nucleotides are TGCGCCAGCAGCCACGGCACTACAAAGGCGGCCTTTATGAACACTGAAGCTTTCTTT.